The 8 T cell receptor beta chains given below trace back to one sample, sequenced in a study of T cell clonality in common variable immunodeficiency. Using immunoSEQ multiplex PCR, the repertoire was profiled, and TCRdb retains in-frame clones only, with some absent. This repertoire holds about 52,000 clones, and none appear only once. Sequencing was performed on peripheral blood mononuclear cells. All receptors derive from a person between 18 and 75 years old in good health.

Concerning this clone itself: The missing CDR3 end, 3 residues past where the read stops, is filled in from the germline J gene. The rearrangement uses TRBV7-9 and TRBJ2-7, with TRBD2 as a possible D gene (6 bases). V lost 8 bases to trimming and J lost 0 bases, with 17 bases between them. Germline CDR1 is SEHNR and CDR2 is FQNEAQ (reference sequence). This CDR3 has 15 residues. CDR3 DNA, as far as it was read: TGTGCCAGCCGATTAAAGGAGGGCGACTCCTACGAG. Amino acids: CASRLKEGDSYE. The CDR3, in full, reads CASRLKEGDSYEQYF.

The table lists this clone with many counts. Read coverage stops 3 residues before the CDR3 terminus; the germline J gene supplies the remainder. The chain couples TRBV20-1 to TRBJ2-3, with D maybe TRBD2 (6 bases). V was pared by 4 bases and J by 3 bases, with 23 bases between. Germline V gene lookup returns CDR1 DFQATT and CDR2 SNEGSKA (reference sequence). The CDR3 loop spans 17 amino acids. CDR3: CSATYYPLGGGTDTQYF. Partial CDR3 DNA: TGCAGTGCTACCTACTATCCGCTGGGGGGAGGAACAGATACG.

This clone occurred many times. Read data end 3 residues before the CDR3 end; the end is taken from the germline J gene. In the same sample, other DNA sequences code for this CDR3. The genes are TRBV7-2 and TRBJ2-5, with 10 bases that match TRBD2. The CDR3 contains 14 residues. V lost 1 base to trimming and J lost 4 bases; unmatched junction nucleotides: 0. Germline loops: CDR1 SGHTA, CDR2 FQGNSA. CDR3 bases read: TGTGCCAGCAGCTTAGGGACTAGCGGAGAGACC. This sequence encodes CASSLGTSGET. The CDR3 as a whole reads CASSLGTSGETQYF.

This clone was seen at least ten times. The read halts 3 residues ahead of the CDR3 end, with the missing end drawn from the germline J gene. The chain links TRBV9 to TRBJ2-7; the match to TRBD2 covers 7 bases. Germline assignment: CDR1 SGDLS and CDR2 YYNGEE. V shed 0 bases, J shed 2 bases, and the junction held 5 bases outside the gene matches. The CDR3 is 15 amino acids. Incomplete CDR3 DNA: TGTGCCAGCAGCGTAGCGGCTAGCGGACCCTACGAG. This gives the protein CASSVAASGPYE. The entire CDR3 protein reads CASSVAASGPYEQYF. The whole variable domain, filled in from reference TRBV9 and TRBJ2-7, reads DSGVTQTPKHLITATGQRVTLRCSPRSGDLSVYWYQQSLDQGLQFLIQYYNGEERAKGNILERFSAQQFPDLHSELNLSSLELGDSALYFCASSVAASGPYEQYFGPGTRLTVT.

At least ten counts were recorded for this clone. The CDR3 is cut off 3 residues early in the read; its end comes from the germline J gene. V is TRBV12-3 or TRBV12-4 and J is TRBJ2-5, with a tentative D call TRBD2 (7 bases). V gave up 3 bases and J gave up 5 bases, with 22 bases separating them. CDR3 length equals 17 residues. The part of the CDR3 DNA that was read is TGTGCCAGCAGTTTTGTCTACGAGGGCGGGGGCTGGGAGACC. It encodes CASSFVYEGGGWET. The full CDR3 reads CASSFVYEGGGWETQYF.

This clone came up a few times. The CDR3 goes on 3 residues after the read ends, and that part is filled in from the germline J gene. This chain links TRBV7-9 with TRBJ1-2; no definite D call. The V gene's germline CDR1 is SEHNR and CDR2 FQNEAQ (reference sequence). This CDR3 region has 14 residues. CDR3 in amino acids: CASSFSDEGRGYTF. The CDR3 bases that were read are TGTGCCAGCAGCTTCTCAGACGAGGGTCGAGGC.

At least ten counts were recorded for this clone. Coverage ceases 3 residues before the CDR3 finishes, and the germline J gene fills in the end. The chain links TRBV6-2 or TRBV6-3 to TRBJ2-1; a possible D gene is TRBD2 (5 bases). CDR1 is MNHEY and CDR2 is SVGEGT in the germline V gene. The CDR3 runs to 15 residues. V was trimmed by 7 bases and J by 5 bases, leaving 18 bases between them. CDR3 sequence: CASTPLASVDNEQFF. CDR3 DNA, as far as it was read: TGTGCCAGCACTCCTCTAGCTTCGGTTGACAATGAG.

This clone has at least ten counts. The read falls 3 residues short of the CDR3 end, and the missing part is taken from the germline J gene. The chain links TRBV11-2 to TRBJ1-2; D is unresolved. The CDR3 sequence is 13 residues long. The ends were cut back, 2 bases at V and 0 bases at J, with 4 bases in the middle. Germline V gene data show CDR1 as SGHAT and CDR2 as FQNNGV. Incomplete CDR3 DNA: TGTGCCAGCAGCTTACGTACTAACTATGGC. Protein sequence: CASSLRTNYG. The entire CDR3 protein reads CASSLRTNYGYTF.